This note documents a single T cell receptor (beta chain) sequence. The sample belongs to a study of blood T cell repertoires in COVID-19. V was trimmed by 5 bases and J by 4 bases, leaving 15 bases between them. The CDR3 totals 16 residues. CDR1 SGHAT and CDR2 FQNNGV come from the germline V gene. Per the authors' pipeline: For nucleated cells, counts were estimated from reference gene primer amplification. Profiled with immunoSEQ multiplex PCR; TCRdb holds only in-frame clones, not every one. That table gives V, J and clone size, and the DNA gave D and trimming. The sample lists about 140,000 clones, over 80% occurring once.

The sequence came from a woman aged 45-65 years with acute or convalescent COVID-19. Sequenced material: peripheral blood. The chain has TRBV11-2 and TRBJ1-6, with D hard to call. CDR3 loop: CASSPQDSPYNSPLHF. Here the CDR3 DNA reads TGTGCCAGCAGCCCCCAGGATTCCCCATATAATTCACCCCTCCACTTT.